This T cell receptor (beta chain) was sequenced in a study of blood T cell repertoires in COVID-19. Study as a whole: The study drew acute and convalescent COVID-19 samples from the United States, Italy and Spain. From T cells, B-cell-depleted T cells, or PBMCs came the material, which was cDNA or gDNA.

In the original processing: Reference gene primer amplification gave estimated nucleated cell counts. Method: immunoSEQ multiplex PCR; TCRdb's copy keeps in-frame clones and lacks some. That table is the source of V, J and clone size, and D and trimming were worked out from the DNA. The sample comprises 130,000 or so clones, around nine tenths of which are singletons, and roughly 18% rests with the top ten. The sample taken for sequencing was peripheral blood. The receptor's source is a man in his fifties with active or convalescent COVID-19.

CDR3 loop: CASEGLASGSGELFF. As DNA, the CDR3 is TGCGCCAGCGAGGGACTAGCGTCGGGTTCGGGGGAGCTGTTTTTT. The chain employs TRBV5-1 and TRBJ2-2; 10 bases map to TRBD2. Germline CDR1 SGHRS, CDR2 YFSETQ. This CDR3 comprises 15 residues. The ends lost 7 bases at V and 8 bases at J; junction bases unmatched: 11.